One sample yielded the 19 T cell receptor beta chains listed below, sequenced in a study of shared clonotypes between healthy human individuals. Profiled with immunoSEQ multiplex PCR; TCRdb holds only in-frame clones, not every one. The sample includes approximately 620,000 clones, 97% seen only once; the top ten take around 0.06%. The sample was naive CD4+ T cells sorted from blood. Subset indicated: CD45RA+ positively selected. These TCRs come from a woman aged 25 to 45 in good health.

The gene calls are TRBV7-9 and TRBJ2-1; the match to TRBD2 covers 12 bases. This CDR3 spans 18 amino acids. Per the germline V gene, CDR1 is SEHNR and CDR2 is FQNEAQ (reference sequence). V shed 1 base and J 7 bases; nucleotides not matched to a gene: 11. The CDR3 loop is CASSLGYELAGGKNEQFF. In DNA form, the CDR3 reads TGTGCCAGCAGCTTAGGGTATGAACTAGCGGGAGGTAAAAATGAGCAGTTCTTC.

The J gene is TRBJ2-3, the V gene TRBV7-2; 9 bases fit TRBD2. Germline V lookup: CDR1 SGHTA, CDR2 FQGNSA. This CDR3 contains 16 residues. V trimming: 5 bases; J trimming: 6 bases; junction bases outside the gene matches: 12. The CDR3 nucleotides are TGTGCCAGCAGCCTCCGGCTAGCGGGACGGAGCGATACGCAGTATTTT. It specifies CASSLRLAGRSDTQYF.

This clone showed up just a few times. The chain carries TRBV7-3 and TRBJ2-7, with 8 bases that match TRBD1. V dropped 5 bases and J dropped 6; count of bases not matched to a gene: 3. The CDR3 length is 12 residues. Germline V CDR1 and CDR2: SGHTA, FQGTGA. Written as DNA, the CDR3 is TGTGCCAGCAGCGACACAGGGGGCGAGCAGTACTTC. The encoded protein is CASSDTGGEQYF.

The chain carries TRBV5-1 and TRBJ2-7, with D perhaps TRBD1 (6 bases). V was cut by 0 bases and J by 4 bases, with 11 bases left in between. Germline CDR1 SGHRS, CDR2 YFSETQ. This CDR3 comprises 14 residues. CDR3 amino acids: CASSLARGGYEQYF. CDR3 DNA: TGCGCCAGCAGCTTGGCTCGAGGGGGTTACGAGCAGTACTTC. The variable domain in full, with the rest retrieved from reference TRBV5-1 and TRBJ2-7, is KAGVTQTPRYLIKTRGQQVTLSCSPISGHRSVSWYQQTPGQGLQFLFEYFSETQRNKGNFPGRFSGRQFSNSRSEMNVSTLELGDSALYLCASSLARGGYEQYFGPGTRLTVT.

This chain uses TRBV9 with TRBJ2-5; perhaps D is TRBD1 or TRBD2 (6 bases each). The germline V and J ends were trimmed by 0 bases and 5 bases, with 14 bases remaining between them. This CDR3 contains 15 residues. The V gene's germline CDR1 is SGDLS and CDR2 YYNGEE. CDR3 residues: CASSVAPRGPETQYF. The CDR3 DNA reads TGTGCCAGCAGCGTAGCTCCCCGGGGGCCGGAGACCCAGTACTTC.

The V and J genes are TRBV7-2 and TRBJ2-7; TRBD2 might be the D (6 bases). Trimming shortened V by 6 bases and J by 6 bases, and 18 bases separated the two germline ends. This CDR3 comprises 14 residues. The germline V gene encodes CDR1 SGHTA and CDR2 FQGNSA. As DNA, the CDR3 is TGTGCCAGCAGTTCTAGTCCCTCAGCGGGCGAGCAGTACTTC. Translating it yields CASSSSPSAGEQYF.

The chain joins TRBV11-2 to TRBJ2-3; unclear D gene. From germline, CDR1 is SGHAT and CDR2 FQNNGV. CDR3 length: 13 residues. The V gene lost 3 bases and the J gene lost 2 bases, with 6 bases spanning the gap. The CDR3 loop is CASSFGHTDTQYF. DNA of the CDR3: TGTGCCAGCAGCTTTGGCCACACAGATACGCAGTATTTT. Complete variable domain (other parts from reference TRBV11-2 and TRBJ2-3): EAGVAQSPRYKIIEKRQSVAFWCNPISGHATLYWYQQILGQGPKLLIQFQNNGVVDDSQLPKDRFSAERLKGVDSTLKIQPAKLEDSAVYLCASSFGHTDTQYFGPGTRLTVL.

CDR3 loop: CASSIQGGELFF. The CDR3, as DNA: TGTGCCAGTAGTATCCAGGGCGGGGAGCTGTTTTTT. V and J are TRBV19 and TRBJ2-2; TRBD1 is a possible D gene (5 bases). The CDR3 sequence is 12 residues long. Trimming removed 3 bases from V and 7 bases from J, with 6 bases in between. The germline V gene encodes CDR1 LNHDA and CDR2 SQIVND (reference sequence). The whole variable domain, remainder taken from reference TRBV19 and TRBJ2-2, is DGGITQSPKYLFRKEGQNVTLSCEQNLNHDAMYWYRQDPGQGLRLIYYSQIVNDFQKGDIAEGYSVSREKKESFPLTVTSAQKNPTAFYLCASSIQGGELFFGEGSRLTVL.

The gene calls are TRBV11-2 and TRBJ2-6; D tentatively reads TRBD1 or TRBD2 (5 bases each). Trimming cost V 5 bases and J 2 bases, with 16 bases left between them. Germline V gene lookup returns CDR1 SGHAT and CDR2 FQNNGV. CDR3 length equals 17 residues. DNA for the CDR3: TGTGCCAGCAGCCTACATATGGGGGTACCTGGGGCCAACGTCCTGACTTTC. Translating gives CASSLHMGVPGANVLTF.

The gene calls are TRBV19 and TRBJ2-7; a possible D gene is TRBD1 (6 bases). Germline CDR1 is LNHDA and CDR2 is SQIVND (reference sequence). The CDR3 consists of 15 residues. V gave up 5 bases and J gave up 2 bases, with 16 bases separating them. The CDR3 region has the DNA TGTGCCAGTAGTCCAGGGGACCGTAAGACCTACGAGCAGTACTTC. Encoded protein: CASSPGDRKTYEQYF. The full variable domain, rest sourced from reference TRBV19 and TRBJ2-7, is DGGITQSPKYLFRKEGQNVTLSCEQNLNHDAMYWYRQDPGQGLRLIYYSQIVNDFQKGDIAEGYSVSREKKESFPLTVTSAQKNPTAFYLCASSPGDRKTYEQYFGPGTRLTVT.

The J gene is TRBJ2-1, the V gene TRBV2, with 8 bases identical to TRBD2. V trimming: 0 bases; J trimming: 7 bases; junction bases outside the gene matches: 8. This CDR3 region has 16 residues. Germline V gene sequence: CDR1 SNHLY, CDR2 FYNNEI. This CDR3 is CASSEAGGAGVNEQFF. CDR3 in DNA: TGTGCCAGCAGTGAAGCAGGGGGAGCGGGAGTGAATGAGCAGTTCTTC. Full variable domain (remainder filled in from reference TRBV2 and TRBJ2-1): EPEVTQTPSHQVTQMGQEVILRCVPISNHLYFYWYRQILGQKVEFLVSFYNNEISEKSEIFDDQFSVERPDGSNFTLKIRSTKLEDSAMYFCASSEAGGAGVNEQFFGPGTRLTVL.

This clone was detected only a few times. The rearrangement joins TRBV2 to TRBJ1-2, with D perhaps TRBD1 (5 bases). In germline, CDR1 is SNHLY, CDR2 FYNNEI. The CDR3 is made up of 12 amino acids. V was shortened by 8 bases and J by 6 bases, with 13 bases between the two germline ends. The CDR3 DNA is TGTGCCAGCCGAGAGGGACTCGATGGCTACACCTTC. Protein product: CASREGLDGYTF.

The genes are TRBV28 and TRBJ1-1, with TRBD1 matching over 9 bases. CDR3 length: 14 amino acids. V lost 7 bases to trimming and J lost 11 bases; unmatched junction nucleotides: 14. CDR1 is MDHEN, CDR2 SYDVKM, per germline. CDR3 nucleotide sequence: TGTGCCAGCACCGCAGGGGGACAGGGCTTTCGGGCTTTCTTT. This sequence encodes CASTAGGQGFRAFF.

The chain employs TRBV2 and TRBJ2-7; 9 nucleotides match TRBD1. The CDR3 contains 14 residues. Germline V lookup: CDR1 SNHLY, CDR2 FYNNEI. Unmatched junction bases numbered 6, after V lost 2 bases and J lost 7 bases. CDR3 sequence reads: CASSEWDRAPEQYF. CDR3 coding DNA: TGTGCCAGCAGTGAATGGGACAGGGCACCGGAGCAGTACTTC. Full variable domain (missing parts from reference TRBV2 and TRBJ2-7): EPEVTQTPSHQVTQMGQEVILRCVPISNHLYFYWYRQILGQKVEFLVSFYNNEISEKSEIFDDQFSVERPDGSNFTLKIRSTKLEDSAMYFCASSEWDRAPEQYFGPGTRLTVT.

The chain links TRBV7-9 to TRBJ1-2; 7 bases align to TRBD1. The CDR3 covers 14 residues. V lost 5 bases to trimming and J lost 4 bases; unmatched junction nucleotides: 7. Germline CDR1 SEHNR, CDR2 FQNEAQ (reference sequence). The CDR3 bases are TGTGCCAGCAGCCCACGACAGGGTGGCTATGGCTACACCTTC. This gives the protein CASSPRQGGYGYTF.

In this sample, this clone turned up once. V and J are TRBV7-9 and TRBJ2-5; D not resolved. The germline V gene has CDR1 SEHNR and CDR2 FQNEAQ (reference sequence). The CDR3 loop spans 12 amino acids. The V gene lost 2 bases and the J gene lost 5 bases, with 6 bases spanning the gap. The CDR3 is CASSLSSETQYF. The CDR3 nucleotides read TGTGCCAGCAGCTTAAGTTCTGAGACCCAGTACTTC.

The chain couples TRBV19 to TRBJ1-2; D not resolved. Trimming removed 6 bases from V and 8 bases from J, with 10 bases in between. The germline V gene encodes CDR1 LNHDA and CDR2 SQIVND (reference sequence). The CDR3 is made up of 11 amino acids. In DNA, the CDR3 is TGTGCCAGTAGCGTGGGTCACGGCTACACCTTC. Amino acids: CASSVGHGYTF.

About this clone itself: Within the sample, other DNA sequences also encode this same CDR3. DNA for the CDR3: TGCGCCAGCAGCCTGGGACAGGGGTCCTACGAGCAGTACTTC. It translates to CASSLGQGSYEQYF. This sequence joins TRBV5-1 and TRBJ2-7; 10 nucleotides agree with TRBD1. The ends lost 4 bases at V and 1 base at J; junction bases unmatched: 2. This CDR3 has 14 residues. Germline lookup yields CDR1 SGHRS and CDR2 YFSETQ. Together with reference TRBV5-1 and TRBJ2-7, the CDR3 gives the full variable domain: KAGVTQTPRYLIKTRGQQVTLSCSPISGHRSVSWYQQTPGQGLQFLFEYFSETQRNKGNFPGRFSGRQFSNSRSEMNVSTLELGDSALYLCASSLGQGSYEQYFGPGTRLTVT.

The V call is TRBV4-2, the J call TRBJ2-5; 9 nucleotides line up with TRBD2. With V trimmed by 3 bases and J by 4 bases, 6 bases remained unmatched. The CDR3 totals 15 residues. Germline V CDR1 and CDR2: LGHNA, YNFKEQ. Here the CDR3 reads CASSQETSGSETQYF. The DNA of the CDR3 is TGTGCCAGCAGCCAGGAAACTAGCGGGTCAGAGACCCAGTACTTC.